The present TCR beta chain was sequenced within a study of T-cell reconstitution after alpha-beta-depleted transplantation in children. From germline, CDR1 is KGHSH and CDR2 LQKENI. The V end was cut by 4 bases, the J end by 5 bases, with 17 bases between. This CDR3 has 15 residues. As it was prepared, the TCRbeta library received unique molecular identifiers. TCRdb redid the calling of the PCR reads with MiXCR, one entry per CDR3 protein. The repertoire holds approximately 400,000 distinct CDR3 sequences, with roughly a tenth as singletons. This clonotype has only a few counts. The sequences come from PBMCs from the stem cell graft donor, collected from the stem cell graft. This clonotype originated in a human donor who donated a stem cell graft to a child with acute myeloid leukemia. The J gene is TRBJ2-5, the V gene TRBV18, with D unclear. The CDR3 spells CASSHSVPERETQYF. CDR3 coding DNA: TGTGCCAGCTCACACTCCGTCCCCGAACGGGAGACCCAGTACTTC.